Listed here are 5 T cell receptor beta chains from one sample, sequenced in a study of blood T cell repertoires in COVID-19. Profiling relied on immunoSEQ multiplex PCR, and the TCRdb table lists in-frame clones only, not all of them. The sample includes 250,000 or so clones, roughly 88% of them seen just once. The sequenced sample consisted of PBMCs or T cells enriched from blood (not recorded which). These receptors were collected from a woman aged 40 to 50 who had been exposed to COVID-19.

The J gene is TRBJ2-1, the V gene TRBV20-1; 10 nucleotides align to TRBD2. Germline loops: CDR1 DFQATT, CDR2 SNEGSKA (reference sequence). V lost 3 bases and J lost 9; bases outside the gene matches: 14. The CDR3 totals 16 residues. The CDR3 is CSASLRLAGVPSEQFF. The CDR3 region has the DNA TGCAGTGCTAGTTTGCGGCTAGCGGGAGTACCGAGTGAGCAGTTCTTC.

This chain links TRBV7-9 with TRBJ1-4; D is unclear. The V end was cut by 6 bases, the J end by 7 bases, with 15 bases between. The length of the CDR3 is 14 residues. Germline values: CDR1 SEHNR, CDR2 FQNEAQ (reference sequence). CDR3 DNA sequence: TGTGCCAGCAGTCGGACTGTGTCGGGTGAAAAACTGTTTTTT. Its translation: CASSRTVSGEKLFF.

In this sample, this clone turned up many times. The V call is TRBV11-1, the J call TRBJ2-2; 11 bases map to TRBD2. Germline CDR1 is SGHAT and CDR2 is FQDESV (reference sequence). The CDR3 loop spans 15 amino acids. V dropped 2 bases and J dropped 8; count of bases not matched to a gene: 4. CDR3 in amino acids: CASSLSSGGPGELFF. The DNA for the CDR3 is TGTGCCAGCAGCTTATCTAGCGGGGGGCCAGGGGAGCTGTTTTTT.

This sequence joins TRBV18 and TRBJ1-1, with a tentative D call TRBD1 (5 bases). Trimming shortened V by 6 bases and J by 0 bases, and 14 bases separated the two germline ends. CDR3 length: 15 amino acids. Germline V gives CDR1 KGHSH, CDR2 LQKENI. The CDR3 here is CASSLAWGMNTEAFF. In nucleotides, the CDR3 is TGTGCCAGCTCCCTGGCGTGGGGCATGAACACTGAAGCTTTCTTT.

The chain joins TRBV19 to TRBJ1-1; perhaps TRBD1 as D (6 bases). The CDR3 has 15 residues. Trimming removed 5 bases from V and 5 bases from J, with 18 bases in between. Germline lookup yields CDR1 LNHDA and CDR2 SQIVND (reference sequence). The CDR3 coding sequence is TGTGCCAGTAGTGCCGACACAGGGTTAATGACTGAAGCTTTCTTT. As protein: CASSADTGLMTEAFF.